This T cell receptor beta chain was recovered during a study of identical twins. Study-wide results and caveats: Conclusions leaned on cross-sectional statistical analysis and did not track the same donors over time. Fewer insertions marked abundant cord blood beta clonotypes; young adult naive trended weakly, memory not at all. Zero-insertion analyses might be partly confounded by invariant T cells like MAIT and iNKT.

This clonotype was seen a handful of times. Its antigen is not identified. A universal primer binding site was introduced by template switching. The final cDNA contained unique molecular identifiers. TCRdb used MiXCR to reprocess the 5' RACE reads, holding one entry per CDR3 protein. In the table there are under 400,000 distinct CDR3 sequences, roughly 9% of which are singletons. Germline V lookup: CDR1 SGHTA, CDR2 FQGTGA. This CDR3 comprises 18 residues. V shed 2 bases, J shed 3 bases, and the junction held 8 bases outside the gene matches. Sample: naive T cells sorted from blood. This chain connects TRBV7-3 to TRBJ2-1; 12 nucleotides line up with TRBD2. The sequence was obtained from a woman aged 45-59 years in good health. The CDR3 DNA is TGTGCCAGCAGCTTAGGACTAGCGGGGAGGGCCTACTACAATGAGCAGTTCTTC. Its protein product is CASSLGLAGRAYYNEQFF.